This is a list of T cell receptor beta chains from one sample in a study of cytomegalovirus exposure and HLA in healthy donors. The repertoire was sequenced with immunoSEQ multiplex PCR; TCRdb's copy has only in-frame clones and lacks some. The table has roughly 150,000 clones, about two thirds seen once; the top ten hold roughly 2%. The sample taken for sequencing was PBMCs. The receptors were gathered from an older woman in good health and CMV-seropositive. Both conserved end residues are part of each CDR3. Each record gives: clone size, D gene, J gene, V gene, CDR3 DNA, CDR3 protein. The D gene is left open where the match is weak. Clone sizes are given selectively: once, few, many, or a class where the clone is expanded.

. TRBD2 TRBJ2-5 TRBV10-3 TGTGCCATCAGTGAGTCGCCTAGCGGGATGGTGGAGACCCAGTACTTC CAISESPSGMVETQYF
. . TRBJ1-2 TRBV25-1 TGTGCCAGCTCCCTGGGGGGGTCGGGCTACACCTTC CASSLGGSGYTF
. TRBD1 TRBJ2-2 TRBV29-1 TGCAGCGCCGGGACAGGGGGCACCGGGGAGCTGTTTTTT CSAGTGGTGELFF
once TRBD1 TRBJ1-3 TRBV9 TGTGCCAGCAGCGTATTTACAGGGGTCGGAAACACCATATATTTT CASSVFTGVGNTIYF
. TRBD1 TRBJ1-1 TRBV19 TGTGCCAGTATCCCCGGGACAGGGCTTAATGAAGCTTTCTTT CASIPGTGLNEAFF
. TRBD2 TRBJ2-5 TRBV15 TGTGCCACCAGACTAGCGGGAGTGGAGACCCAGTACTTC CATRLAGVETQYF
. . TRBJ2-1 TRBV7-2 TGTGCCAGCAGCTTCCGGGACGGGGGTGAGCAGTTCTTC CASSFRDGGEQFF
. . TRBJ2-1 TRBV21-1 TGTGCCAGCAGCAGGCGGAGGGGCTCCTACAATGAGCAGTTCTTC CASSRRRGSYNEQFF
. . TRBJ2-7 TRBV10-1 TGCGCCAGCAGTGAGTCAAGGTTGGGGGCCCAGGAGCAGTACTTC CASSESRLGAQEQYF
. . TRBJ2-1 TRBV20-1 TGCAGTGCTAGAGCGAGTATCGGGCAGTTCTTC CSARASIGQFF
. TRBD1 TRBJ2-3 TRBV5-4 TGTGCCAGCAGCTTGGACCCGGGACAGGGGGCGAATACGCAGTATTTT CASSLDPGQGANTQYF
few . TRBJ2-3 TRBV1 TGCACCAGCAGCCAAGAGAGCGGGACTAGCGGGAGGACCACAGATACGCAGTATTTT CTSSQESGTSGRTTDTQYF
. . TRBJ2-7 TRBV6-1 TGTGCCAGCAGTGACCTGGGGCGAAGCTCCTACGAGCAGTACTTC CASSDLGRSSYEQYF
. . TRBJ2-3 TRBV14 TGTGCCAGCAGCCAATACCTTAGCCCAGATACGCAGTATTTT CASSQYLSPDTQYF
. . TRBJ2-1 TRBV5-6 TGTGCCAGCAGCTTGCCACAGGGTGTTGAGCAGTTCTTC CASSLPQGVEQFF
. TRBD1 TRBJ2-7 TRBV6-6 TGTGCCAGCAGTACCGGACAGGAACACTACGAGCAGTACTTC CASSTGQEHYEQYF
. TRBD2 TRBJ2-7 TRBV6-5 TGTGCCAGCAGTCCCGGGACTAGAAACGAGCAGTACTTC CASSPGTRNEQYF
. TRBD1 TRBJ1-4 TRBV2 TGTGCCAGCAGTTCTCAGGGGGTGCGGGAAAAACTGTTTTTT CASSSQGVREKLFF
. . TRBJ2-7 TRBV4-1 TGCGCCAGCAGCCGGAGCGCTTCCTACGAGCAGTACTTC CASSRSASYEQYF